The 32 T cell receptor beta chains given below trace back to one sample, sequenced in a study of CD8+ T cells in alopecia areata. The sequencing template was cDNA reverse transcribed from extracted RNA. TCRdb's table, derived via immunoSEQ multiplex PCR, lists solely in-frame clones and lacks some. Here the sample spans about 130,000 clones, approximately 48% being singletons. The specimen was CD8+ T cells sorted from blood, collected at week 0. The receptors shown here come from a human donor with alopecia areata.

The chain carries TRBV13 and TRBJ1-2, with D tentatively TRBD1 (6 bases). CDR1 and CDR2 (germline): PRHDT, FYEKMQ (reference sequence). V was clipped by 3 bases and J by 0 bases, with 11 bases between them. The CDR3 contains 15 residues. The CDR3 loop reads CASSLGDNSNYGYTF. The CDR3 DNA is TGTGCCAGCAGCTTGGGGGACAACTCTAACTATGGCTACACCTTC.

Only one count was recorded for this clone. This rearrangement joins TRBV29-1 to TRBJ2-2; D is unclear. Looked up from germline, CDR1 is SQVTM and CDR2 is ANQGSEA. Trimming removed 3 bases at V and 0 bases at J, with 8 bases between. The CDR3 totals 14 residues. For the CDR3, the DNA is TGCAGCGTTGAGAAGGACGCGAACACCGGGGAGCTGTTTTTT. Amino acids: CSVEKDANTGELFF.

Turning to this clone: Other DNA sequences within the sample encode an identical CDR3. J is TRBJ2-5 and V is TRBV4-1; 7 bases match TRBD2. Germline V gene sequence: CDR1 MGHRA, CDR2 YSYEKL. This CDR3 comprises 14 residues. With V trimmed by 1 base and J by 2 bases, 1 base remained unmatched. CDR3 nucleotide sequence: TGCGCCAGCAGCCAAGTCGGGGGGCAAGAGACCCAGTACTTC. This sequence encodes CASSQVGGQETQYF.

The CDR3: CAISDLGTGPYEQYF. DNA for the CDR3: TGTGCCATCAGTGATTTAGGGACAGGACCCTACGAGCAGTACTTC. V gene TRBV10-3 combines with J gene TRBJ2-7; TRBD1 agrees at 8 bases. CDR3 length: 15 residues. CDR1 is ENHRY, CDR2 SYGVKD, per germline. Germline trimming cut 3 bases from V and 2 bases from J; bases unmatched to any gene: 6.

The chain couples TRBV29-1 to TRBJ1-2, with D unclear. V lost 3 bases, J lost 5 bases, and 7 bases lay in between. The CDR3 sequence is 11 residues long. Germline V gene data show CDR1 as SQVTM and CDR2 as ANQGSEA. The CDR3 reads CSVEGLYGYTF. The CDR3 DNA is TGCAGCGTTGAGGGCCTTTATGGCTACACCTTC.

This chain joins TRBV7-2 and TRBJ2-7; possibly TRBD1 or TRBD2 for D (5 bases each). The CDR3 runs to 14 residues. CDR1 SGHTA and CDR2 FQGNSA come from the germline V gene. V lost 2 bases to trimming and J lost 6 bases, with 14 bases between them. Here the CDR3 reads CASSLPGTVIEQYF. The CDR3 DNA reads as TGTGCCAGCAGCTTACCCGGGACCGTGATCGAGCAGTACTTC.

This clone has a handful of counts. Other DNA sequences in the same sample also yield this CDR3. This chain links TRBV29-1 with TRBJ2-7; D might be TRBD1 or TRBD2, each matching 5 bases. V was cut by 1 base and J by 2 bases, with 9 bases left in between. This CDR3 is 13 amino acids long. Germline V lookup: CDR1 SQVTM, CDR2 ANQGSEA. The CDR3 reads CSVEGGPTYEQYF. The CDR3, as DNA: TGCAGCGTTGAAGGGGGACCCACCTACGAGCAGTACTTC.

The chain joins TRBV6-5 to TRBJ2-1; D not certain. Trimming took 6 bases from V and 2 from J, leaving 11 bases between them. This CDR3 has 14 residues. CDR1 is MNHEY and CDR2 is SVGAGI in the germline V gene. The DNA of the CDR3 is TGTGCCAGCAGCTGGGAATCCCCCTACAATGAGCAGTTCTTC. Its protein product is CASSWESPYNEQFF.

The chain links TRBV4-1 to TRBJ2-5; D is uncertain. TRBJ2-7 matches the DNA end more closely, so the J call is doubtful. Germline V gene data show CDR1 as MGHRA and CDR2 as YSYEKL. The CDR3 runs 14 residues. CDR3 in amino acids: CASSQEGQIYEQYF. CDR3 bases: TGCGCCAGCAGCCAAGAAGGCCAGATTTACGAGCAGTACTTC.

This clone was seen a handful of times. This chain joins TRBV7-9 and TRBJ2-3; no definite D call. Germline V CDR1 and CDR2: SEHNR, FQNEAQ (reference sequence). Trimming removed 7 bases at V and 5 bases at J, with 13 bases between. CDR3 length: 13 amino acids. The CDR3: CASKTPLGDTQYF. In DNA, the CDR3 is TGTGCCAGCAAAACTCCCCTGGGAGATACGCAGTATTTT.

The chain joins TRBV9 to TRBJ2-4; a possible D gene is TRBD1 (6 bases). CDR1 is SGDLS and CDR2 is YYNGEE in the germline V gene. This CDR3 contains 14 residues. V was pared by 0 bases and J by 4 bases, with 8 bases between. DNA for the CDR3: TGTGCCAGCAGCGTAGGGCAGGGGAAAAACATTCAGTACTTC. Amino acids: CASSVGQGKNIQYF.

J is TRBJ2-2 and V is TRBV5-1, with no clear D. This CDR3 comprises 13 residues. Trimming cost V 0 bases and J 5 bases, with 5 bases left between them. Germline loops: CDR1 SGHRS, CDR2 YFSETQ. The DNA for the CDR3 is TGCGCCAGCAGCTTGGGTCGGACCGGGGAGCTGTTTTTT. Protein sequence: CASSLGRTGELFF. Looking up the rest from reference TRBV5-1 and TRBJ2-2 gives the full variable domain: KAGVTQTPRYLIKTRGQQVTLSCSPISGHRSVSWYQQTPGQGLQFLFEYFSETQRNKGNFPGRFSGRQFSNSRSEMNVSTLELGDSALYLCASSLGRTGELFFGEGSRLTVL.

The CDR3 DNA reads as TGCGCCAGCAGCCCCGGCGGACAACCCTACGAGCAGTACTTC. Protein: CASSPGGQPYEQYF. This chain links TRBV5-1 with TRBJ2-7; D perhaps matches TRBD1 (5 bases). The CDR3 has 14 amino acids. Trimming removed 4 bases from V and 2 bases from J, with 13 bases in between. Germline CDR1 reads SGHRS; CDR2 reads YFSETQ.

This clone came up a few times. The genes are TRBV6-5 and TRBJ2-2; 12 positions agree with TRBD2. The CDR3 loop spans 15 amino acids. V shed 9 bases and J 2 bases; nucleotides not matched to a gene: 4. Looked up from germline, CDR1 is MNHEY and CDR2 is SVGAGI. CDR3 residues: CASLTSGGNTGELFF. Written as DNA, the CDR3 is TGTGCCAGTTTGACTAGCGGGGGAAACACCGGGGAGCTGTTTTTT.

The chain employs TRBV4-1 and TRBJ2-7, with unresolved D. The V end lost 1 base, the J end lost 0 bases, and 7 bases lay between the germline ends. From germline, CDR1 is MGHRA and CDR2 YSYEKL. The CDR3 has 14 residues. CDR3 bases: TGCGCCAGCAGCCAAGTGGCAGACTCCTACGAGCAGTACTTC. Residues: CASSQVADSYEQYF.

This clone was detected only a few times. The chain joins TRBV7-6 to TRBJ1-1; D call uncertain. The CDR3 totals 12 residues. Germline V CDR1 and CDR2: SGHVS, FNYEAQ. Between the trimmed V and J ends, which lost 4 bases and 8 bases, there was a span of 11 bases. CDR3 loop: CASSSTTGEAFF. The CDR3 DNA sequence: TGTGCCAGCAGCTCAACGACTGGCGAAGCTTTCTTT.

J is TRBJ1-1 and V is TRBV6-4; TRBD1 might be the D (5 bases). The CDR3 runs to 14 residues. V was shortened by 3 bases and J by 5 bases, with 13 bases between the two germline ends. Germline CDR1 MRHNA, CDR2 SNTAGT. This chain's CDR3 is CASSEFPGRTEAFF. CDR3 nucleotide sequence: TGTGCCAGCAGTGAGTTCCCAGGGAGGACTGAAGCTTTCTTT.

A few counts support this clone. V usage is TRBV4-1 and J usage is TRBJ2-1; D is ambiguous. The ends were cut back, 1 base at V and 6 bases at J, with 10 bases in the middle. Germline CDR1 reads MGHRA; CDR2 reads YSYEKL. The CDR3 consists of 14 residues. CDR3 in amino acids: CASSQVRLGNEQFF. The CDR3 coding sequence is TGCGCCAGCAGCCAAGTTCGGCTTGGCAATGAGCAGTTCTTC.

This chain joins TRBV30 and TRBJ1-5, with D possibly matching TRBD1 (5 bases). The CDR3 contains 13 residues. V lost 0 bases and J 7 bases, leaving 10 bases between the germline ends. Germline loops: CDR1 GTSNPN, CDR2 SVGIG (reference sequence). CDR3 sequence: CAWSVQEDQPQHF. In DNA, the CDR3 is TGTGCCTGGAGTGTACAGGAAGACCAGCCCCAGCATTTT. Full variable domain (rest looked up from reference TRBV30 and TRBJ1-5): SQTIHQWPATLVQPVGSPLSLECTVEGTSNPNLYWYRQAAGRGLQLLFYSVGIGQISSEVPQNLSASRPQDRQFILSSKKLLLSDSGFYLCAWSVQEDQPQHFGDGTRLSIL.

The V and J genes are TRBV4-1 and TRBJ2-5; either TRBD1 or TRBD2 may fit D (7 bases each). V lost 4 bases and J lost 5, with 14 bases in between. Germline V gives CDR1 MGHRA, CDR2 YSYEKL. The CDR3 extends over 14 amino acids. This CDR3 reads CASSLAGGVETQYF. CDR3 DNA: TGCGCCAGCAGCCTAGCAGGGGGGGTCGAGACCCAGTACTTC.

V and J are TRBV2 and TRBJ2-1; D call uncertain. Per the germline V gene, CDR1 is SNHLY and CDR2 is FYNNEI. Trimming pared 8 bases from V and 2 bases from J, leaving 7 bases between. The CDR3 is 12 amino acids. The CDR3 protein is CASYNTYNEQFF. The CDR3 nucleotides read TGTGCCAGCTACAACACCTACAATGAGCAGTTCTTC.

The rearrangement links TRBV13 to TRBJ1-6; no clear D. V lost 2 bases and J lost 7, with 12 bases in between. The CDR3 loop spans 15 amino acids. Germline assignment: CDR1 PRHDT and CDR2 FYEKMQ (reference sequence). The CDR3 DNA reads TGTGCCAGCAGCTTACGCATCATGGGGAATTCACCCCTCCACTTT. Residues: CASSLRIMGNSPLHF.

The chain carries TRBV11-2 and TRBJ2-1, with a tentative D call TRBD2 (6 bases). This CDR3 has 17 residues. The germline CDR1 and CDR2 sequences are SGHAT and FQNNGV. V lost 1 base and J lost 6, with 19 bases in between. Here the CDR3 DNA reads TGTGCCAGCAGCTTAGTTGGGGGAGGCGACTGGGGCAATGAGCAGTTCTTC. Protein product: CASSLVGGGDWGNEQFF.

The table lists this clone with a few counts. The V call is TRBV29-1, the J call TRBJ2-1; tentatively, D is TRBD1 (6 bases). Per germline, CDR1 SQVTM and CDR2 ANQGSEA. Trimming removed 0 bases from V and 1 base from J, with 13 bases in between. CDR3 length: 16 amino acids. CDR3 loop: CSVEDHNRDSYNEQFF. CDR3 bases: TGCAGCGTTGAAGATCATAACAGGGATTCCTACAATGAGCAGTTCTTC.

The chain joins TRBV15 to TRBJ2-4; 7 nucleotides line up with TRBD1. This CDR3 contains 15 residues. The J segment lost 3 bases and the V segment lost 1 base, leaving 3 bases of the junction unmatched. Germline loops: CDR1 LNHNV, CDR2 YYDKDF (reference sequence). CDR3 DNA: TGTGCCACCAGCAGAGGGTACAGGGGCAAAAACATTCAGTACTTC. This encodes CATSRGYRGKNIQYF.

The chain employs TRBV6-5 and TRBJ1-3, with a tentative D call TRBD1 (5 bases). Trimming pared 5 bases from V and 3 bases from J, leaving 8 bases between. There are 13 residues in the CDR3. Germline lookup yields CDR1 MNHEY and CDR2 SVGAGI. This CDR3 is CASSAQGGNTIYF. In DNA form, the CDR3 reads TGTGCCAGCAGTGCCCAGGGTGGAAACACCATATATTTT.

The chain is built from TRBV29-1 and TRBJ2-5, with 8 bases matching TRBD2. Germline CDR1 reads SQVTM; CDR2 reads ANQGSEA. V lost 0 bases and J lost 6; bases outside the gene matches: 3. The CDR3 runs 13 residues. CDR3 sequence: CSVEDSGEQTQYF. As DNA, the CDR3 is TGCAGCGTTGAAGATAGCGGGGAACAGACCCAGTACTTC.

The chain employs TRBV6-5 and TRBJ1-1; D is possibly TRBD1 (5 bases). Between the trimmed V and J ends, which lost 3 bases and 3 bases, there was a span of 8 bases. CDR3 length equals 13 residues. The germline V gene has CDR1 MNHEY and CDR2 SVGAGI. As DNA, the CDR3 is TGTGCCAGCAGTTATCAGGGCGACACTGAAGCTTTCTTT. Translating it yields CASSYQGDTEAFF.

A single count supports this clone. V and J are TRBV5-6 and TRBJ1-5; TRBD1 is a possible D gene (5 bases). CDR3 length: 15 amino acids. The V gene lost 4 bases and the J gene lost 3 bases, with 14 bases spanning the gap. The germline V gene has CDR1 SGHDT and CDR2 YYEEEE. This CDR3 reads CASSLEGNDNQPQHF. The CDR3 coding sequence is TGTGCCAGCAGCCTAGAGGGGAACGACAATCAGCCCCAGCATTTT.

Details on this clone: The identical CDR3 is also encoded by other nucleotide sequences in the sample. The chain combines TRBV5-1 with TRBJ1-2, with D possibly being TRBD1 (5 bases). Germline values: CDR1 SGHRS, CDR2 YFSETQ. The germline V and J ends were trimmed by 1 base and 4 bases, with 11 bases remaining between them. CDR3 length: 14 residues. The CDR3: CASSLTGSSYGYTF. CDR3 nucleotide sequence: TGCGCCAGCAGCTTGACAGGATCCAGCTATGGCTACACCTTC. The whole variable domain, filled in from reference TRBV5-1 and TRBJ1-2, reads KAGVTQTPRYLIKTRGQQVTLSCSPISGHRSVSWYQQTPGQGLQFLFEYFSETQRNKGNFPGRFSGRQFSNSRSEMNVSTLELGDSALYLCASSLTGSSYGYTFGSGTRLTVV.

The CDR3 reads CASSLDPRDMNTEAFF. The CDR3, as DNA: TGTGCCAGCAGCTTAGACCCTCGGGACATGAACACTGAAGCTTTCTTT. J is TRBJ1-1 and V is TRBV7-6; D is perhaps TRBD1 (6 bases). The CDR3 extends over 16 amino acids. Germline V lookup: CDR1 SGHVS, CDR2 FNYEAQ. Deletions cut 1 base from V and 0 bases from J, with 12 bases between.

A few counts support this clone. The V and J genes are TRBV6-4 and TRBJ2-7; 7 bases align to TRBD2. Germline V gene lookup returns CDR1 MRHNA and CDR2 SNTAGT. Trimming removed 4 bases from V and 2 bases from J; junction bases left unmatched: 5. The CDR3 runs to 14 residues. CDR3 sequence (DNA): TGTGCCAGCAGTGGGGAGGGAAGCGCCTACGAGCAGTACTTC. Translation: CASSGEGSAYEQYF.